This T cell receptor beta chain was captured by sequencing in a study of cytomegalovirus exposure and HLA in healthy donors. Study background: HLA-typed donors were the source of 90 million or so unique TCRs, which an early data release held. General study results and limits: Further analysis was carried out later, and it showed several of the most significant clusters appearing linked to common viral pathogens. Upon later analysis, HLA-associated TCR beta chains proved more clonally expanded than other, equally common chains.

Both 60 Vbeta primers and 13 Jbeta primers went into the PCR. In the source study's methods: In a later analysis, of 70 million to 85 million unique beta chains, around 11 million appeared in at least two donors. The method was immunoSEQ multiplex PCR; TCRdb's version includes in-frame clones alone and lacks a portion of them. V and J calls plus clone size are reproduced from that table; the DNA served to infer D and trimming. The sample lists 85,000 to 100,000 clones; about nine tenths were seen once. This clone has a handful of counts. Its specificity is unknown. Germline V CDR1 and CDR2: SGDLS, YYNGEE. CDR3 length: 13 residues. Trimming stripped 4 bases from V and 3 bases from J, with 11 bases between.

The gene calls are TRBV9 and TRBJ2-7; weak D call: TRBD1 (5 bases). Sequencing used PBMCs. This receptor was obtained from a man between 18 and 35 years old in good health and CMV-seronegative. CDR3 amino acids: CASSPTGVYEQYF. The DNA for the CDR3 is TGTGCCAGCAGCCCCACAGGAGTCTACGAGCAGTACTTC.